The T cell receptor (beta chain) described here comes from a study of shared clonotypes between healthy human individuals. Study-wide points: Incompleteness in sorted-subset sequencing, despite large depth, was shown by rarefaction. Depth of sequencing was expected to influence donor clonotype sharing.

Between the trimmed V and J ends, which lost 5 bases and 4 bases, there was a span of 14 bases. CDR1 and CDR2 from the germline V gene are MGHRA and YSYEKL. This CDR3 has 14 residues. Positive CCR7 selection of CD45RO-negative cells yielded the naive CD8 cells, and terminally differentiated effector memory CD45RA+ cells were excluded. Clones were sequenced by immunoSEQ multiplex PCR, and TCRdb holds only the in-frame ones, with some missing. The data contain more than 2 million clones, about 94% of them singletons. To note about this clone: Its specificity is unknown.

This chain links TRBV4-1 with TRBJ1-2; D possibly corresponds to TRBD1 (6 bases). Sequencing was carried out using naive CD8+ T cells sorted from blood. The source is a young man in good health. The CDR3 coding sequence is TGCGCCAGCAGCTCCGTCGGACAGATCTATGGCTACACCTTC. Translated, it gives CASSSVGQIYGYTF.